Presented here are 30 T cell receptor beta chains from one specimen sequenced in a study of blood T cell repertoires in COVID-19. Sequenced by immunoSEQ multiplex PCR; TCRdb stores in-frame clones only, minus some. The sample consists of about 220,000 clones, roughly 80% of them appearing once. Material: peripheral blood. The receptors shown here come from a woman in her 70s with acute or convalescent COVID-19.

V and J are TRBV10-3 and TRBJ2-3; 7 bases align to TRBD1. CDR1 and CDR2 from the germline V gene are ENHRY and SYGVKD. The CDR3 totals 14 residues. V dropped 4 bases and J dropped 7; count of bases not matched to a gene: 8. The CDR3 region is CAISVGTETHTQYF. CDR3 DNA: TGTGCCATCAGTGTTGGGACAGAGACCCATACGCAGTATTTT.

The V and J genes are TRBV6-5 and TRBJ1-2; 7 bases are a match to TRBD1. Per germline, CDR1 MNHEY and CDR2 SVGAGI. The CDR3 length is 13 residues. Trimming at V came to 6 bases and at J to 2 bases, leaving 3 bases not matched to a gene. CDR3 region: CASRWDRNYGYTF. DNA for the CDR3: TGTGCCAGCAGGTGGGACAGAAACTATGGCTACACCTTC.

This clone has a single count. The chain has TRBV4-1 and TRBJ2-6; D is perhaps TRBD2 (5 bases). This CDR3 is built from 15 residues. Germline V gene data show CDR1 as MGHRA and CDR2 as YSYEKL. V was shortened by 4 bases and J by 2 bases, with 9 bases between the two germline ends. CDR3 protein: CASSLGSAGANVLTF. CDR3 sequence (DNA): TGCGCCAGCAGCCTGGGGAGCGCTGGGGCCAACGTCCTGACTTTC.

CDR3 sequence: CASSQGGNPDQPQHF. The DNA for the CDR3 is TGCGCCAGCTCACAGGGGGGCAACCCAGATCAGCCCCAGCATTTT. This sequence joins TRBV5-1 and TRBJ1-5, with 8 bases lining up with TRBD1. The CDR3 is 15 residues long. Looked up from germline, CDR1 is SGHRS and CDR2 is YFSETQ. V gave up 7 bases and J gave up 5 bases; unmatched junction bases: 11.

The CDR3 is CASSVAEGGGGDTQYF. In DNA, the CDR3 is TGTGCCAGCAGCGTAGCGGAGGGAGGAGGCGGAGATACGCAGTATTTT. The chain recombines TRBV9 with TRBJ2-3; tentatively, D is TRBD2 (6 bases). The CDR3 contains 16 residues. V lost 0 bases, J lost 5 bases, and 16 bases lay in between. From germline, CDR1 is SGDLS and CDR2 YYNGEE. The full variable domain, with the rest looked up from reference TRBV9 and TRBJ2-3, is DSGVTQTPKHLITATGQRVTLRCSPRSGDLSVYWYQQSLDQGLQFLIQYYNGEERAKGNILERFSAQQFPDLHSELNLSSLELGDSALYFCASSVAEGGGGDTQYFGPGTRLTVL.

V and J are TRBV18 and TRBJ2-2, with 7 bases matching TRBD1. Looked up from germline, CDR1 is KGHSH and CDR2 is LQKENI. This CDR3 is 14 amino acids long. The trim removed 2 bases at V and 6 bases at J, leaving 3 bases unmatched. CDR3 sequence reads: CASSPGQAPGELFF. CDR3 in DNA: TGTGCCAGCTCACCAGGACAGGCCCCCGGGGAGCTGTTTTTT.

Comments on this clone: The sample has other DNA sequences that encode this CDR3 too. The chain is built from TRBV13 and TRBJ1-2; 7 positions match TRBD1. The germline gives CDR1 PRHDT, CDR2 FYEKMQ (reference sequence). After removal of 5 bases from V and 4 bases from J, the junction contained 13 bases not matched to a gene. The CDR3 is 16 amino acids. As DNA, the CDR3 is TGTGCCAGCAGCCAAGCCCAGGGGGTTGCTAGCTATGGCTACACCTTC. This gives the protein CASSQAQGVASYGYTF.

The rearrangement joins TRBV7-3 to TRBJ2-7; D is possibly TRBD1 (5 bases). Germline CDR1 reads SGHTA; CDR2 reads FQGTGA. The length of the CDR3 is 16 residues. The ends were cut back, 5 bases at V and 5 bases at J, with 22 bases in the middle. In DNA, the CDR3 is TGTGCCAGCAGCCTTACGTCTGGGGCTCGCATCCACGAGCAGTACTTC. Protein product: CASSLTSGARIHEQYF.

The rearrangement links TRBV5-8 to TRBJ2-1, with no clear D. The CDR3 sequence is 12 residues long. Germline V gives CDR1 SGHTS, CDR2 YDEGEE. V shed 3 bases and J shed 16 bases, with 17 bases lying between them. CDR3 sequence reads: CASSSNLRAPFF. DNA for the CDR3: TGTGCCAGCAGCTCCAATCTGCGCGCACCTTTCTTC. The full variable domain, with the rest looked up from reference TRBV5-8 and TRBJ2-1, is EAGVTQSPTHLIKTRGQQATLRCSPISGHTSVYWYQQALGLGLQFLLWYDEGEERNRGNFPPRFSGRQFPNYSSELNVNALELEDSALYLCASSSNLRAPFFGPGTRLTVL.

The rearrangement links TRBV6-5 to TRBJ2-1; no reliable D call. Germline CDR1 MNHEY, CDR2 SVGAGI. V shed 5 bases and J shed 1 base, with 3 bases lying between them. The CDR3 extends over 12 amino acids. The CDR3 loop reads CASSTSYNEQFF. The CDR3 coding sequence is TGTGCCAGCAGTACATCCTACAATGAGCAGTTCTTC.

The chain employs TRBV6-5 and TRBJ2-5, with TRBD2 identical over 12 bases. This CDR3 is 15 amino acids long. Germline CDR1 reads MNHEY; CDR2 reads SVGAGI. V shed 6 bases, J shed 2 bases, and the junction held 4 bases outside the gene matches. The CDR3 DNA reads as TGTGCCAGCAGAACCGGACTAGCGGGGCAAGAGACCCAGTACTTC. Protein: CASRTGLAGQETQYF.

The V and J genes are TRBV7-9 and TRBJ2-7; 9 bases line up with TRBD1. CDR3 size: 16 residues. V gave up 1 base and J gave up 2 bases; unmatched junction bases: 6. Germline V gene sequence: CDR1 SEHNR, CDR2 FQNEAQ (reference sequence). This CDR3 is CASSLGGGTGTYEQYF. For the CDR3, the DNA is TGTGCCAGCAGCTTAGGAGGGGGGACAGGGACCTACGAGCAGTACTTC. Using reference TRBV7-9 and TRBJ2-7 for the parts outside the CDR3, the full variable domain is DTGVSQNPRHKITKRGQNVTFRCDPISEHNRLYWYRQTLGQGPEFLTYFQNEAQLEKSRLLSDRFSAERPKGSFSTLEIQRTEQGDSAMYLCASSLGGGTGTYEQYFGPGTRLTVT.

The chain links TRBV5-1 to TRBJ2-5, with 12 bases matching TRBD2. V was pared by 1 base and J by 1 base, with 2 bases of the junction left unmatched. The CDR3 sequence is 16 residues long. In germline, CDR1 is SGHRS, CDR2 YFSETQ. The CDR3 protein is CASSLLAGGPQETQYF. CDR3 nucleotide sequence: TGCGCCAGCAGCTTGCTAGCGGGGGGGCCCCAAGAGACCCAGTACTTC.

The chain couples TRBV19 to TRBJ2-1; D possibly corresponds to TRBD2 (6 bases). Deletions cut 3 bases from V and 9 bases from J, with 24 bases between. Germline lookup yields CDR1 LNHDA and CDR2 SQIVND (reference sequence). The CDR3 loop spans 17 amino acids. The CDR3 DNA sequence: TGTGCCAGTAGTATGTTAGGACGGAGGAGGGGTGAGGGTGAGCAGTTCTTC. Translating it yields CASSMLGRRRGEGEQFF. The full variable domain, rest sourced from reference TRBV19 and TRBJ2-1, is DGGITQSPKYLFRKEGQNVTLSCEQNLNHDAMYWYRQDPGQGLRLIYYSQIVNDFQKGDIAEGYSVSREKKESFPLTVTSAQKNPTAFYLCASSMLGRRRGEGEQFFGPGTRLTVL.

J is TRBJ1-2 and V is TRBV15; no clear D. The V end lost 0 bases, the J end lost 1 base, and 6 bases lay between the germline ends. CDR1 and CDR2 (germline): LNHNV, YYDKDF (reference sequence). The CDR3 is 14 amino acids. The chain's CDR3 is CATSRDNINYGYTF. As DNA, the CDR3 is TGTGCCACCAGCAGAGATAACATTAACTATGGCTACACCTTC.

The J gene is TRBJ2-7, the V gene TRBV6-5; 7 positions agree with TRBD1. J gave up 1 base and V 8 bases, and 11 bases lay outside the gene matches. There are 15 residues in the CDR3. Per the germline V gene, CDR1 is MNHEY and CDR2 is SVGAGI. The CDR3 DNA follows: TGTGCCAGCCTGGCCCAGGGGGTAAGTTCCTACGAGCAGTACTTC. This encodes CASLAQGVSSYEQYF.

The chain carries TRBV27 and TRBJ2-3; TRBD2 matches 8 bases. Trimming cost V 8 bases and J 3 bases; bases outside gene matches: 10. Germline V lookup: CDR1 MNHEY, CDR2 SMNVEV (reference sequence). CDR3 length: 15 residues. Here the CDR3 reads CASGPGLGATDTQYF. Here the CDR3 DNA reads TGTGCCAGCGGGCCGGGACTAGGGGCGACAGATACGCAGTATTTT.

This chain joins TRBV7-2 and TRBJ1-1; TRBD1 is a possible D gene (5 bases). V was pared by 4 bases and J by 0 bases, with 12 bases between. The germline V gene encodes CDR1 SGHTA and CDR2 FQGNSA. The CDR3 is 15 amino acids. CDR3 loop: CASSSSRQLNTEAFF. Written as DNA, the CDR3 is TGTGCCAGCAGCTCCTCCCGACAGCTGAACACTGAAGCTTTCTTT.

This clone has more than one count but fewer than ten. The CDR3 protein is CASKPQGWNYGYTF. The CDR3 DNA is TGTGCCAGCAAACCTCAGGGGTGGAACTATGGCTACACCTTC. The V call is TRBV27, the J call TRBJ1-2; D possibly corresponds to TRBD1 (6 bases). Trimming took off 7 bases at V and 2 bases at J, with 14 bases between the two ends. The CDR3 is 14 residues long. The germline V gene encodes CDR1 MNHEY and CDR2 SMNVEV (reference sequence).

The V call is TRBV5-6, the J call TRBJ2-3, with 8 bases lining up with TRBD1. The length of the CDR3 is 15 residues. The junction had 4 bases not matched to a gene; V was cut back by 0 bases and J by 4 bases. CDR1 is SGHDT, CDR2 YYEEEE, per germline. DNA for the CDR3: TGTGCCAGCAGCTTGGAACAGGGGGGTCCAGATACGCAGTATTTT. Its translation is CASSLEQGGPDTQYF. Variable domain in full (rest from reference TRBV5-6 and TRBJ2-3): DAGVTQSPTHLIKTRGQQVTLRCSPKSGHDTVSWYQQALGQGPQFIFQYYEEEERQRGNFPDRFSGHQFPNYSSELNVNALLLGDSALYLCASSLEQGGPDTQYFGPGTRLTVL.

The V gene is TRBV5-1, the J gene TRBJ1-1, with D perhaps matching TRBD1 (6 bases). The CDR3 is 15 residues long. Trimming cost V 4 bases and J 1 base, with 14 bases left between them. Germline assignment: CDR1 SGHRS and CDR2 YFSETQ. For the CDR3, the DNA is TGCGCCAGCAGCCCGCTTCAACAGGGGAACACTGAAGCTTTCTTT. Its translation: CASSPLQQGNTEAFF.

The J gene is TRBJ2-5, the V gene TRBV20-1, with D possibly being TRBD1 (6 bases). The length of the CDR3 is 14 residues. The V end was cut by 3 bases, the J end by 5 bases, with 16 bases between. Germline CDR1 reads DFQATT; CDR2 reads SNEGSKA (reference sequence). The CDR3 region is CSASRGGLRETQYF. For the CDR3, the DNA is TGCAGTGCTAGTCGTGGGGGCCTACGGGAGACCCAGTACTTC.

The genes are TRBV4-1 and TRBJ1-6; possibly TRBD1 for D (5 bases). Per germline, CDR1 MGHRA and CDR2 YSYEKL. V dropped 6 bases and J dropped 3 bases, with 9 bases sitting between them. The CDR3 runs 14 residues. The CDR3 DNA follows: TGCGCCAGCAGGACAGCAGACTATAATTCACCCCTCCACTTT. It is translated as CASRTADYNSPLHF.

This clone was seen just once. This sequence joins TRBV11-2 and TRBJ2-6; 7 bases fit TRBD2. V gave up 5 bases and J gave up 4 bases; unmatched junction bases: 5. Germline V lookup: CDR1 SGHAT, CDR2 FQNNGV. The CDR3 covers 15 residues. This CDR3 reads CASSQALAGANVLTF. CDR3 bases: TGTGCCAGCAGCCAGGCACTAGCGGGGGCCAACGTCCTGACTTTC.

The CDR3 DNA is TGTGCCAGCAGTTACTTTACGCCGGGACAGTTCCACCGGGTCAGGGCCGGGGAGCTGTTTTTT. Translated: CASSYFTPGQFHRVRAGELFF. The genes are TRBV6-2 or TRBV6-3 and TRBJ2-2, with 7 bases that match TRBD1. Germline V gives CDR1 MNHEY, CDR2 SVGEGT. This CDR3 region has 21 residues. V was pared by 1 base and J by 6 bases, with 23 bases of the junction left unmatched.

The chain links TRBV25-1 to TRBJ2-5, with D possibly matching TRBD1 (6 bases). The CDR3 length is 13 residues. CDR1 and CDR2 (germline): MGHDK, SYGVNS. Trimming left V 7 bases short and J 1 base short, with 10 bases between. CDR3 sequence: CASNGQLQETQYF. The CDR3 nucleotides are TGTGCCAGCAACGGACAGCTCCAAGAGACCCAGTACTTC.

This clone was detected a few times. V and J are TRBV5-1 and TRBJ2-1; the D is unclear. Between the trimmed V and J ends, which lost 2 bases and 0 bases, there was a span of 12 bases. CDR1 SGHRS and CDR2 YFSETQ come from the germline V gene. CDR3 length: 16 amino acids. The CDR3 nucleotides read TGCGCCAGCAGCTTTACCGGGTCGAGCTCCTACAATGAGCAGTTCTTC. Amino acid sequence: CASSFTGSSSYNEQFF.

This sequence joins TRBV30 and TRBJ1-5; D not resolved. Trimming pared 2 bases from V and 6 bases from J, leaving 11 bases between. The CDR3 has 13 residues. The germline V gene has CDR1 GTSNPN and CDR2 SVGIG (reference sequence). CDR3 loop: CAWSRQDRQPQHF. The CDR3, as DNA: TGTGCCTGGAGTAGACAAGACCGTCAGCCCCAGCATTTT.

This sequence joins TRBV7-9 and TRBJ2-5; possibly TRBD2 for D (6 bases). The V and J ends lost 5 bases and 7 bases respectively, with 14 bases between them. CDR1 SEHNR and CDR2 FQNEAQ come from the germline V gene (reference sequence). CDR3 length: 13 residues. DNA for the CDR3: TGTGCCAGCAGCCCCGGAGGGCTGGGGACCCAGTACTTC. Its translation: CASSPGGLGTQYF.

V usage is TRBV6-2 or TRBV6-3 and J usage is TRBJ2-7; TRBD2 matches at 7 bases. Germline CDR1 is MNHEY and CDR2 is SVGEGT. CDR3 length equals 14 residues. V lost 2 bases and J lost 2; bases outside the gene matches: 3. The CDR3 DNA reads TGTGCCAGCAGTTACCCGGGGAGGGCCTACGAGCAGTACTTC. Residues: CASSYPGRAYEQYF.